This T cell receptor beta chain was profiled in a study of identical twins. This clonotype appeared a few times. TCRdb re-called the 5' RACE reads with MiXCR, one entry per CDR3 protein. The sample consists of hundreds of thousands of distinct CDR3 sequences, 7.5% of them appearing once. This sample also appeared in a second study, on yellow fever vaccine responses in identical twins.

The sequence was collected from a woman aged 18-29 years in good health. The specimen sequenced was memory (CD45RO+) T cells sorted from blood.

This CDR3 reads CASSPLVTRAPEAFF. CDR3 coding DNA: TGTGCCAGCAGCCCTTTGGTGACACGGGCTCCTGAAGCTTTCTTT. The rearrangement joins TRBV3-1 to TRBJ1-1, with D unresolved. CDR1 is LGHDT, CDR2 YNNKEL, per germline (reference sequence). V lost 4 bases to trimming and J lost 6 bases, with 18 bases between them. The CDR3 covers 15 residues.